The clone carrying this T cell receptor beta chain was found a few times. The CDR3 is 13 residues long. V lost 6 bases, J lost 5 bases, and 4 bases stayed unmatched. CDR1 is MRHNA, CDR2 SNTAGT, per germline. This table comes from immunoSEQ multiplex PCR, and its TCRdb copy is limited to in-frame clones, with some not included. The sample holds tens of thousands of clones, around nine tenths seen once. The data are from a study of T cell changes during pregnancy in multiple sclerosis. The chain joins TRBV6-4 to TRBJ1-5; 7 positions match TRBD1. Sequencing used peripheral blood, obtained before pregnancy. This receptor was taken from a female donor with multiple sclerosis, enrolled in a pregnancy study. The CDR3 nucleotides are TGTGCCAGCAGCGCAACAGGGGATCAGCCCCAGCATTTT. It is translated as CASSATGDQPQHF.